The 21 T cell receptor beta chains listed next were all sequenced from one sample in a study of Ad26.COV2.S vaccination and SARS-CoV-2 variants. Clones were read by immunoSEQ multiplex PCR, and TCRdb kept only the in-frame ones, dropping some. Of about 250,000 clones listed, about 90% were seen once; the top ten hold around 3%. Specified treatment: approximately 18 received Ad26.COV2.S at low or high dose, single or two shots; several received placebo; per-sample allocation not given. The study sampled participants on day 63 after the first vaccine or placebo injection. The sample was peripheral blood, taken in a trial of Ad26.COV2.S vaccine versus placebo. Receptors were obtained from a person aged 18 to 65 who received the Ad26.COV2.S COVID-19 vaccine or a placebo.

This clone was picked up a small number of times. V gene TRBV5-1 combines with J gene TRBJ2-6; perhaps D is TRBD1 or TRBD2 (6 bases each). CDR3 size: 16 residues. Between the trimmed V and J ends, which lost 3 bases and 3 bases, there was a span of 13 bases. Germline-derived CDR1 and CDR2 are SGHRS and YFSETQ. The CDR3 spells CASSYYRDFGANVLTF. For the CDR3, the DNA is TGCGCCAGCAGCTATTACAGGGACTTTGGGGCCAACGTCCTGACTTTC.

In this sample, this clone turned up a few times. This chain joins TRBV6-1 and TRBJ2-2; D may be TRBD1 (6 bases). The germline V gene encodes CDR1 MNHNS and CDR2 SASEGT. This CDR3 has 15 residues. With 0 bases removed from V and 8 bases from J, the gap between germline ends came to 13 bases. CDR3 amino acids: CASSEAYRAEGELFF. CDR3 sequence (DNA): TGTGCCAGCAGTGAAGCATACAGGGCAGAGGGGGAGCTGTTTTTT.

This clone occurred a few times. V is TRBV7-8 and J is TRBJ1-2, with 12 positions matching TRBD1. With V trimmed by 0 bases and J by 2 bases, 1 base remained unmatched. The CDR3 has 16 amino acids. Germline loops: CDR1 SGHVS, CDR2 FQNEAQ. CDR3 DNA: TGTGCCAGCAGCTTAGCGGGGACAGGGGGCAACTATGGCTACACCTTC. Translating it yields CASSLAGTGGNYGYTF.

The CDR3 spells CASSWAGWVTDTQYF. CDR3 coding DNA: TGTGCCAGCAGTTGGGCGGGATGGGTCACAGATACGCAGTATTTT. This sequence joins TRBV27 and TRBJ2-3, with D tentatively TRBD2 (6 bases). The germline V gene has CDR1 MNHEY and CDR2 SMNVEV (reference sequence). The CDR3 totals 15 residues. V lost 4 bases and J lost 2, with 13 bases in between.

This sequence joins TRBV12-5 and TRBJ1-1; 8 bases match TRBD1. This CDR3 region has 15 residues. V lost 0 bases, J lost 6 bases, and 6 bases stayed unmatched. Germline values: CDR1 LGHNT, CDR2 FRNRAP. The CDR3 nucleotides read TGTGCTAGTGGTTTGGTAAACTCAGGGGGCGCTGAAGCTTTCTTT. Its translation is CASGLVNSGGAEAFF.

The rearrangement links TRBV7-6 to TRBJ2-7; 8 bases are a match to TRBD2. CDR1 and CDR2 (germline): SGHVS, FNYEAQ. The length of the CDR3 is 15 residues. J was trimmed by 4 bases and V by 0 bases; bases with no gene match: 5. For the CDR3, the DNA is TGTGCCAGCAGCTTAGCCGCGGGACTAGGTTACGAGCAGTACTTC. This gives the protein CASSLAAGLGYEQYF.

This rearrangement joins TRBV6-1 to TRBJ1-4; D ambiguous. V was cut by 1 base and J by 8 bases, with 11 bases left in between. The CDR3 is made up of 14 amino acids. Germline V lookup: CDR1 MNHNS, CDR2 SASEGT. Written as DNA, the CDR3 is TGTGCCAGCAGTGAAGGAGGCGTAAGGGAAAAACTGTTTTTT. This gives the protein CASSEGGVREKLFF.

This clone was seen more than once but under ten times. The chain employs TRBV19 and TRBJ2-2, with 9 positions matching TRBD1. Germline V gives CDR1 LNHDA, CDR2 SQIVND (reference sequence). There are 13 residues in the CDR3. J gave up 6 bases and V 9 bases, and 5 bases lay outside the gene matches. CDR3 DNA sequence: TGTGCCAGACTGACAGGGGGACCCGGGGAGCTGTTTTTT. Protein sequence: CARLTGGPGELFF.

CDR3 amino acids: CASSLPGGHNEKLFF. In DNA form, the CDR3 reads TGCGCCAGCAGCTTACCAGGGGGACATAATGAAAAACTGTTTTTT. This chain uses TRBV5-1 with TRBJ1-4; 7 bases match TRBD1. The CDR3 runs to 15 residues. The germline gives CDR1 SGHRS, CDR2 YFSETQ. With 2 bases clipped from V and 4 bases from J, the junction kept 5 bases outside the gene matches. Based on the CDR3 plus reference TRBV5-1 and TRBJ1-4, the full variable domain is KAGVTQTPRYLIKTRGQQVTLSCSPISGHRSVSWYQQTPGQGLQFLFEYFSETQRNKGNFPGRFSGRQFSNSRSEMNVSTLELGDSALYLCASSLPGGHNEKLFFGSGTQLSVL.

CDR3 bases: TGTGCCAGCAGCTTAGGGGGACTAGCGAGATACAATGAGCAGTTCTTC. Amino acid sequence: CASSLGGLARYNEQFF. The chain couples TRBV7-9 to TRBJ2-1; 10 positions agree with TRBD2. This CDR3 contains 16 residues. CDR1 is SEHNR and CDR2 is FQNEAQ in the germline V gene (reference sequence). Trimming took 1 base from V and 4 from J; bases not matched to a gene: 4.

CDR3 sequence reads: CAWTGTGENIQYF. The DNA of the CDR3 is TGTGCCTGGACTGGGACAGGAGAAAACATTCAGTACTTC. This sequence joins TRBV30 and TRBJ2-4; 8 bases agree with TRBD1. The CDR3 has 13 amino acids. J was trimmed by 5 bases and V by 4 bases; bases with no gene match: 4. CDR1 is GTSNPN and CDR2 is SVGIG in the germline V gene (reference sequence). The full variable domain, rest sourced from reference TRBV30 and TRBJ2-4, is SQTIHQWPATLVQPVGSPLSLECTVEGTSNPNLYWYRQAAGRGLQLLFYSVGIGQISSEVPQNLSASRPQDRQFILSSKKLLLSDSGFYLCAWTGTGENIQYFGAGTRLSVL.

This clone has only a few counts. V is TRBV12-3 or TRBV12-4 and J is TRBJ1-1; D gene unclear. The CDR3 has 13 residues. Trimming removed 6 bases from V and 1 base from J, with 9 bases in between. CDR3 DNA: TGTGCCAGCAGCATGACTGAGAACACTGAAGCTTTCTTT. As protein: CASSMTENTEAFF.

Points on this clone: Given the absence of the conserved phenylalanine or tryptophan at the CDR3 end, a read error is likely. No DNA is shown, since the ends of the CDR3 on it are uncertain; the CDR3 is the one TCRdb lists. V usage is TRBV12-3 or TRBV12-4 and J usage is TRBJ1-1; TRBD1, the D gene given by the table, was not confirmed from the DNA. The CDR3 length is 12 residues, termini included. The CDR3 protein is CASSLEDRGRLI.

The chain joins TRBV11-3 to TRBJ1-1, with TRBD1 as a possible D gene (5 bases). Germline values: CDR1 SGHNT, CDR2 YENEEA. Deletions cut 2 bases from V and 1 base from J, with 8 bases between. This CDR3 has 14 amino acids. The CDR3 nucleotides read TGTGCCAGCAGCTTAACAGGCGCGAACACTGAAGCTTTCTTT. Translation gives CASSLTGANTEAFF.

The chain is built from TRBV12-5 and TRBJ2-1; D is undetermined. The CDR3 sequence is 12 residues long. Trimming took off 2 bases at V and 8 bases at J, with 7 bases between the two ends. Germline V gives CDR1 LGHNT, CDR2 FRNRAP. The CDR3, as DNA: TGTGCTAGTGGTTTGCCCGGAGATGAGCAGTTCTTC. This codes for CASGLPGDEQFF.

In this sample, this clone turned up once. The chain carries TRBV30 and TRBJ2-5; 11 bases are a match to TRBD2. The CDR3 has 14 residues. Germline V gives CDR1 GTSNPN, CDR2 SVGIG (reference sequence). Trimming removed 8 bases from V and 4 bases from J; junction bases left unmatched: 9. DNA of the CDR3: TGTGCCGGGGGGCTAGCGGGAGGTCGAGAGACCCAGTACTTC. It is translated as CAGGLAGGRETQYF.

The CDR3 here is CASSFAGGYGYTF. Here the CDR3 DNA reads TGTGCCAGCAGCTTCGCAGGGGGCTATGGCTACACCTTC. The chain is built from TRBV7-6 and TRBJ1-2; TRBD1 aligns across 7 bases. Germline V gives CDR1 SGHVS, CDR2 FNYEAQ. V shed 3 bases and J 4 bases; nucleotides not matched to a gene: 2. This CDR3 spans 13 amino acids.

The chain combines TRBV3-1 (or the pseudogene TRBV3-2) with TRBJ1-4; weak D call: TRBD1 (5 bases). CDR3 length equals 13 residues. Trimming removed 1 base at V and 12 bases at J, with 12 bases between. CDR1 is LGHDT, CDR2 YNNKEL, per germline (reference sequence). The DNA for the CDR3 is TGTGCCAGCAGCCAAGGGGGCTGGGGAGAACTGTTTTTT. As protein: CASSQGGWGELFF.

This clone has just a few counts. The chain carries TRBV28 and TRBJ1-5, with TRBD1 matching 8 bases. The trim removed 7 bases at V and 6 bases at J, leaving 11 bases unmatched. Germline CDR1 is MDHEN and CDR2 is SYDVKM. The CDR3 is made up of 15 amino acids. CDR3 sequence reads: CASIRTGTLGQPQHF. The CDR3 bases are TGTGCCAGCATCAGGACAGGGACATTAGGTCAGCCCCAGCATTTT.

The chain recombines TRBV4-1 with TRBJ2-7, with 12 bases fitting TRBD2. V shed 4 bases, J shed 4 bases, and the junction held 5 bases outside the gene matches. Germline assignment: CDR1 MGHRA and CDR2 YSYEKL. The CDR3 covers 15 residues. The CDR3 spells CASSPSGRAGYEQYF. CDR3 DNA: TGCGCCAGCAGCCCTAGCGGGAGGGCCGGGTACGAGCAGTACTTC.

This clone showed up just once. CDR3 in DNA: TGTGCCAGCAGTTCAACAGCGAACACTGAAGCTTTCTTT. This sequence encodes CASSSTANTEAFF. The V gene is TRBV12-3 or TRBV12-4, the J gene TRBJ1-1; D is ambiguous. The length of the CDR3 is 13 residues. V was trimmed by 4 bases and J by 1 base, leaving 7 bases between them.